At least ten counts were recorded for the clone carrying this T cell receptor (beta chain). The target antigen is unknown. Germline V lookup: CDR1 LGHNA, CDR2 YNFKEQ. V was shortened by 4 bases and J by 0 bases, with 19 bases between the two germline ends. CDR3 length: 18 amino acids. The template was RNA from unsorted bulk tissue. The normal lung tissue was taken more than 3 cm from the tumor edge. These data originate in a study of tumor and adjacent non-tumor tissue in lung cancer. Whole-study context: Histology: about a dozen adenocarcinoma, a couple of squamous cell carcinoma, 1 small cell lung cancer. Each sample yielded a few million productive TCRbeta reads on average.

TCRbeta libraries were built with three rounds of nested PCR, modified from ARM-PCR. TCRdb re-called the multiplex PCR reads through MiXCR, storing one row per CDR3 protein. The sample includes 98,000 or so distinct CDR3 sequences, 75% to 85% of them seen just once. General study points: In normal lung, the top 100 clones were significantly more dominant than in tumor.

The clonotype was recovered from a man in his 60s with small cell lung cancer. This sequence joins TRBV4-2 and TRBJ1-5, with D possibly being TRBD1 (6 bases). Sequenced: distant non-tumor lung tissue. CDR3 sequence: CASSRGGFSGISNQPQHF. CDR3 bases: TGTGCCAGCAGCCGAGGGGGTTTTAGCGGTATTAGCAATCAGCCCCAGCATTTT.